One T cell receptor (beta chain) is described in this entry. Within its sample, this clone is medium-sized (0.01 to 0.1%). Its antigen remains undetermined. No much larger clonotype is one base removed from it; base qualities were not supplied. The entry originates in a study of OX40 agonist ivuxolimab in advanced cancers. Study-wide context: Ivuxolimab was an agonistic, fully human IgG2 monoclonal antibody directed against OX40 (CD134), a costimulatory receptor. Three dose-escalation patients achieved partial responses, one with hepatocellular carcinoma and two with cutaneous melanoma. Among the roughly 52 dose-escalation patients, some 20 had hepatocellular carcinoma, roughly 15 melanoma, 9 renal cell carcinoma and 9 head and neck cancer. Patients were allowed to have had prior anti-PD-1, anti-PD-L1 or anti-CTLA-4 therapy, and around 43% of the dose-escalation patients had been treated with checkpoint inhibitors. The paper reports the monotherapy dose-escalation portion (N of about 56 patients) of the phase I ivuxolimab trial. Intravenous ivuxolimab was administered to patients every 2 weeks at six dose levels: 0.01, 0.1, 0.3, 1.5, 3 and 10 mg/kg. In the dose-escalation cohort, 75% to 85% of patients were male, and the mean age was roughly 60 years with a range of roughly 20 to 80. Peripheral TCRbeta sequencing aimed to test whether ivuxolimab altered TCR sequence diversity and caused clonal T-cell expansion.

The cysteine opens and the phenylalanine closes a CDR3 of 15 amino acids. Only the CDR3 part of the read is kept: 45 bases, read in frame from the first base. V loses 0 bases, J loses 4 bases, and the germline ends lie 12 bases apart. The germline V gene provides CDR1 SGHAT and CDR2 FQNNGV. Patients with a history of autoimmune disease or receiving systemic immunosuppression were excluded from the trial. Peripheral blood for TCR sequencing was collected from all dose cohorts at baseline, on cycle 4 day 1, and on cycle 7 day 1. Samples were obtained from an open-label, multicenter, first-in-human phase I dose-escalation trial of ivuxolimab. The trial enrolled adults with locally advanced or metastatic head and neck squamous cell, hepatocellular, melanoma or renal cell carcinoma. Before TCR sequencing, CD4+ T cells and CD8+ T cells were sorted from peripheral blood as separate populations. Summary of the overall study and its limitations: Partial responders in the 0.1-3.0 mg/kg groups had among the lowest normalized peripheral clonal expansion, especially among CD8+ T cells. Which antigens the clonally expanded peripheral T cells were specific for was not determined. After ivuxolimab, CD8+ T cells had more expanded clones than CD4+ T cells on average. Low levels of normalized T-cell clonal expansion were also seen in some nonresponding patients. At doses of 0.1 to 3.0 mg/kg, clonal expansion of both CD4+ and CD8+ blood T cells was observed from baseline to week 6.

For sequencing of the TCRbeta CDR3 region, genomic DNA was extracted from the sorted cells. The immunoSEQ Assay was used for sequencing of TCRbeta CDR3 regions. The table was pulled from immuneACCESS by TCRdb, which kept in-frame rearrangements only. Such tables lose some clones; where checked, under half of the loss comes from unresolved V genes, and the rest has no known cause. Present in this sample are under 85,000 clones, approximately 79% of which were seen just once. 2.4% of the sample goes to the ten largest clones. The sequence is built from TRBV11-2 and TRBJ1-2; a confident D gene designation cannot be given. The sample here was CD4+ or CD8+ T cells sorted from blood, taken in a trial of the OX40 agonist ivuxolimab. The source is an adult with an advanced solid tumor such as melanoma, head and neck, liver or kidney cancer. For the CDR3, the sequence is CASSLEPSGFYGYTF. The DNA reads TGTGCCAGCAGCTTAGAACCCTCCGGGTTCTATGGCTACACCTTC.